The rows below give T cell receptor beta chains drawn from one sample of a study of T cell responses to AZD1222 COVID-19 vaccine. Some clones are missing from TCRdb's copy, which holds only in-frame ones; the method was immunoSEQ multiplex PCR. Altogether approximately 94,000 clones are present, about 87% being singletons, with the ten largest covering about 1.8%. The sequences come from peripheral blood, collected on day 0 of AZD1222 vaccination. These receptors originate from an adult in good health. Both conserved end residues are part of each CDR3. D genes are given only for firm matches. Rows may omit the clone size; those that give it use once, few, many or a size class.

>TRBV12-3/TRBV12-4|TRBJ1-5|.|.
TGTGCCAGCAGTCTCCGGGCCGGGCAGCCCCAGCATTTT
CASSLRAGQPQHF
>TRBV7-2|TRBJ2-7|.|.
TGTGCCAGCACCGGGGCGCCGCTCTACGAGCAGTACTTC
CASTGAPLYEQYF
>TRBV6-6|TRBJ1-2|TRBD1|.
TGTGCCAGCAGTCCGACGACAGGGGGCCATTCCTACTATGGCTACACCTTC
CASSPTTGGHSYYGYTF
>TRBV6-5|TRBJ2-2|.|.
TGTGCCAGCAGTTTCATCGGGGTGGCCACCGGGGAGCTGTTTTTT
CASSFIGVATGELFF
>TRBV20-1|TRBJ1-1|TRBD1|.
TGCAGTGCTAGTCCCGTCGGACAGGGGGCGGGTAGGCGCACTGAAGCTTTCTTT
CSASPVGQGAGRRTEAFF
>TRBV4-1|TRBJ2-7|TRBD2|.
TGCGCCAGCAGCCCTAGCGGCGTTTTGGGGGACGAGCAGTACTTC
CASSPSGVLGDEQYF
>TRBV19|TRBJ1-1|TRBD1|.
TGTGCCAGTAGTGTACAGGGGCCGAACACTGAAGCTTTCTTT
CASSVQGPNTEAFF
>TRBV15|TRBJ1-4|.|.
TGTGCCACCAGGGCGGCGACAGGAGAGAACGAAAAACTGTTTTTT
CATRAATGENEKLFF
>TRBV15|TRBJ1-5|.|.
TGTGCCACCAGCAGAGGAGGGACCTACAATCAGCCCCAGCATTTT
CATSRGGTYNQPQHF
>TRBV14|TRBJ2-5|.|once
TGTGCCAGCAGCCTGGGGTGGGAGACCCAGTACTTC
CASSLGWETQYF
>TRBV25-1|TRBJ2-3|TRBD2|few
TGTGCCAGCAGTGAAACGTCAATAGCGTGGGACTACACAGATACGCAGTATTTT
CASSETSIAWDYTDTQYF
>TRBV28|TRBJ2-3|.|.
TGTGCCAGCAGTCCCCTGTGGGAGGTGATAGATACGCAGTATTTT
CASSPLWEVIDTQYF
>TRBV15|TRBJ2-7|.|.
TGTGCCACCAGCAGAGATGTGGGTAGCTACGAGCAGTACTTC
CATSRDVGSYEQYF
>TRBV6-2/TRBV6-3|TRBJ1-1|.|.
TGTGCCAGCAGTACCAGACAGAACACTGAAGCTTTCTTT
CASSTRQNTEAFF
>TRBV19|TRBJ2-7|.|.
TGTGCCAGTAGTCTGGACGGAAGCTCCTACGAGCAGTACTTC
CASSLDGSSYEQYF
>TRBV19|TRBJ1-4|TRBD1|.
TGTGCCACCCGCCGCGACAGGGGGCGAAGTGAAAAACTGTTTTTT
CATRRDRGRSEKLFF
>TRBV6-2/TRBV6-3|TRBJ2-3|.|.
TGTGCCAGCAGTAGCCCCCGGGATACGCAGTATTTT
CASSSPRDTQYF
>TRBV24-1|TRBJ1-2|.|.
TGTGCCACCAGTGATTTTGGTGGCTACACCTTC
CATSDFGGYTF
>TRBV2|TRBJ2-7|.|.
TGTGCCAGCAGTCTGTCAATTGATAAGAGTAGGGTTGACGAGCAGTACTTC
CASSLSIDKSRVDEQYF
>TRBV7-3|TRBJ2-5|.|.
TGTGCCAGCAGCTTAATCGGAGGACAGAAGGGAGAGACCCAGTACTTC
CASSLIGGQKGETQYF
>TRBV6-4|TRBJ2-7|TRBD2|.
TGTGCCAGCAGCACCCATGAGGACAGGGAGGGACTAGCGGGCTCCTACGAGCAGTACTTC
CASSTHEDREGLAGSYEQYF
>TRBV28|TRBJ2-5|.|.
TGTGCCAGCAGCGGAGGGGGGCTACCCCAAGAGACCCAGTACTTC
CASSGGGLPQETQYF
>TRBV7-3|TRBJ2-2|.|.
TGTGCCAGCAGCTCAGGGTCCGGGGAGCTGTTTTTT
CASSSGSGELFF
>TRBV6-2/TRBV6-3|TRBJ1-2|TRBD1|.
TGTGCCAGCAGCAGAGGGGGCGCGGAAGGCTACACCTTC
CASSRGGAEGYTF
>TRBV27|TRBJ1-3|.|.
TGTGCCAGCAGTTTATCAGGCCAAGGGTACGGAAACACCATATATTTT
CASSLSGQGYGNTIYF
>TRBV11-2|TRBJ1-1|.|.
TGTGCCAGCAGCTTAACACGCACCCACACTGAAGCTTTCTTT
CASSLTRTHTEAFF
>TRBV19|TRBJ1-2|.|.
TGTGCCAGTAGTGTCACTCCCGGAGCTAACTATGGCTACACCTTC
CASSVTPGANYGYTF
>TRBV9|TRBJ1-2|TRBD1|.
TGTGCCAGCAGCGGATGGGACAGCTCGGGCTATGGCTACACCTTC
CASSGWDSSGYGYTF
>TRBV28|TRBJ2-1|TRBD2|few
TGTGCCACCTCAGTTATTGTAGCGGGCTCCTACAATGAGCAGTTCTTC
CATSVIVAGSYNEQFF
>TRBV6-1|TRBJ2-5|.|many
TGTGCCAGCAGTGAAGCGTTGGGGACTCAAGAGACCCAGTACTTC
CASSEALGTQETQYF